The T cell receptor beta chain under discussion was sequenced for a study of blood T cells in healthy people across ages. Germline CDR1 DFQATT, CDR2 SNEGSKA (reference sequence). Trimming took off 3 bases at V and 4 bases at J, with 9 bases between the two ends. CDR3 length: 13 amino acids. A second PCR of about 7 to 12 cycles used a sample-barcoded 5' primer and a J-beta primer mix. A template-switch adaptor containing 12 random nucleotides labeled each cDNA molecule. TCRdb processed the 5' RACE reads anew with MiXCR; each CDR3 protein has one entry. The sample consists of about 720,000 distinct CDR3 sequences, about 24% of them appearing once.

V gene TRBV20-1 combines with J gene TRBJ1-4; D not certain. The TCR comes from a man in his 70s in good health. Sequenced input: blood. CDR3 in amino acids: CSASGKYNEKLFF. The CDR3, as DNA: TGCAGTGCTAGCGGGAAATATAATGAAAAACTGTTTTTT.